This TCR beta chain was profiled in a study of blood T cell repertoires in COVID-19. Germline CDR1 and CDR2: MDHEN and SYDVKM. The CDR3 runs to 14 residues. V was pared by 8 bases and J by 7 bases, with 17 bases between. The data were produced by immunoSEQ multiplex PCR, yet TCRdb's version contains in-frame clones alone and is incomplete. The sample has about 250,000 clones, around four fifths seen once. The chain carries TRBV28 and TRBJ1-4; D is uncertain. Sequencing used peripheral blood. This receptor was taken from a man aged 35 to 55 with acute or convalescent COVID-19. The CDR3 region is CASGLEANGEKLFF. As DNA, the CDR3 is TGTGCCAGCGGACTGGAGGCAAACGGTGAAAAACTGTTTTTT.